These T cell receptor beta chains were read from a single sample in a study of cytomegalovirus exposure and HLA in healthy donors. TCRdb's table, derived via immunoSEQ multiplex PCR, lists solely in-frame clones and lacks some. Its table records tens of thousands of clones. Material for sequencing was PBMCs. Every receptor here comes from a man aged 40-49 years in good health and CMV-seropositive. Both conserved end residues are part of each CDR3. Each record gives: D gene, J gene, V gene, CDR3 length, CDR3 protein, CDR3 DNA. D genes are given only for firm matches.

D gene: TRBD2; J gene: TRBJ2-2; V gene: TRBV7-8; CDR3 length: 20; CDR3 protein: CASSYALWWEGQVGTGELFF; CDR3 DNA: TGTGCCAGCAGCTACGCCCTTTGGTGGGAGGGCCAGGTGGGCACCGGGGAGCTGTTTTTT
D gene: .; J gene: TRBJ2-2; V gene: TRBV5-1; CDR3 length: 15; CDR3 protein: CASSFGLLNTGELFF; CDR3 DNA: TGCGCCAGCAGCTTCGGACTACTCAACACCGGGGAGCTGTTTTTT
D gene: TRBD1; J gene: TRBJ2-3; V gene: TRBV30; CDR3 length: 15; CDR3 protein: CAWSRGTGDTDTQYF; CDR3 DNA: TGTGCCTGGAGTAGGGGGACAGGAGACACAGATACGCAGTATTTT
D gene: .; J gene: TRBJ1-1; V gene: TRBV18; CDR3 length: 12; CDR3 protein: CASSLEGSEAFF; CDR3 DNA: TGTGCCAGCTCCCTTGAGGGTTCTGAAGCTTTCTTT
D gene: .; J gene: TRBJ1-4; V gene: TRBV10-2; CDR3 length: 12; CDR3 protein: CATGETNEKLFF; CDR3 DNA: TGCGCCACAGGGGAGACTAATGAAAAACTGTTTTTT
D gene: .; J gene: TRBJ1-2; V gene: TRBV18; CDR3 length: 12; CDR3 protein: CASSPPGFGYTF; CDR3 DNA: TGTGCCAGCTCACCCCCAGGGTTCGGCTACACCTTC
D gene: TRBD1; J gene: TRBJ2-5; V gene: TRBV5-1; CDR3 length: 16; CDR3 protein: CASSGGTGGYQETQYF; CDR3 DNA: TGCGCCAGCAGCGGAGGGACAGGGGGGTACCAAGAGACCCAGTACTTC
D gene: .; J gene: TRBJ2-2; V gene: TRBV21-1; CDR3 length: 15; CDR3 protein: CASSNPRADTGELFF; CDR3 DNA: TGTGCCAGCAGCAATCCCAGGGCGGACACCGGGGAGCTGTTTTTT
D gene: TRBD2; J gene: TRBJ2-5; V gene: TRBV11-2; CDR3 length: 15; CDR3 protein: CASSFPISGRETQYF; CDR3 DNA: TGTGCCAGCAGCTTCCCAATTAGCGGGAGGGAGACCCAGTACTTC
D gene: TRBD1; J gene: TRBJ1-3; V gene: TRBV27; CDR3 length: 15; CDR3 protein: CASSLTGSAGNTIYF; CDR3 DNA: TGTGCCAGCAGTTTGACAGGGTCCGCTGGAAACACCATATATTTT
D gene: TRBD1; J gene: TRBJ1-2; V gene: TRBV14; CDR3 length: 12; CDR3 protein: CASSLTGYGYTF; CDR3 DNA: TGTGCCAGCAGCTTGACAGGGTACGGCTACACCTTC
D gene: .; J gene: TRBJ1-3; V gene: TRBV30; CDR3 length: 13; CDR3 protein: CAWSADRGNTIYF; CDR3 DNA: TGTGCCTGGAGTGCCGACAGGGGAAACACCATATATTTT
D gene: TRBD2; J gene: TRBJ2-2; V gene: TRBV6-1; CDR3 length: 17; CDR3 protein: CASSEVASGALTGELFF; CDR3 DNA: TGTGCCAGCAGTGAAGTGGCTAGCGGGGCCTTAACCGGGGAGCTGTTTTTT
D gene: .; J gene: TRBJ2-7; V gene: TRBV5-4; CDR3 length: 15; CDR3 protein: CASSLGGGANHEQYF; CDR3 DNA: TGTGCCAGCAGCTTGGGGGGCGGAGCAAACCACGAGCAGTACTTC
D gene: TRBD2; J gene: TRBJ2-3; V gene: TRBV5-8; CDR3 length: 19; CDR3 protein: CASSPRSSGRAHTTDTQYF; CDR3 DNA: TGTGCCAGCAGCCCACGGAGTAGCGGGAGGGCCCATACAACAGATACGCAGTATTTT
D gene: .; J gene: TRBJ2-7; V gene: TRBV2; CDR3 length: 14; CDR3 protein: CASQRVPTSYEQYF; CDR3 DNA: TGTGCCAGCCAAAGAGTACCCACCTCCTACGAGCAGTACTTC
D gene: .; J gene: TRBJ2-4; V gene: TRBV5-8; CDR3 length: 14; CDR3 protein: CASSLKGAKNIQYF; CDR3 DNA: TGTGCCAGCAGCTTAAAGGGGGCCAAAAACATTCAGTACTTC
D gene: .; J gene: TRBJ2-3; V gene: TRBV2; CDR3 length: 15; CDR3 protein: CASSEASVGTDTQYF; CDR3 DNA: TGTGCCAGCAGTGAAGCGAGCGTGGGCACAGATACGCAGTATTTT
D gene: TRBD1; J gene: TRBJ1-5; V gene: TRBV19; CDR3 length: 16; CDR3 protein: CASSISGQGNNQPQHF; CDR3 DNA: TGTGCCAGTAGTATTTCCGGACAGGGTAACAATCAGCCCCAGCATTTT
D gene: .; J gene: TRBJ2-7; V gene: TRBV2; CDR3 length: 13; CDR3 protein: CASSDRSSYEQYF; CDR3 DNA: TGTGCCAGCAGTGACCGCAGCTCCTACGAGCAGTACTTC
D gene: TRBD2; J gene: TRBJ2-7; V gene: TRBV19; CDR3 length: 13; CDR3 protein: CATQSGASYEQYF; CDR3 DNA: TGTGCCACCCAAAGCGGGGCGTCCTACGAGCAGTACTTC
D gene: .; J gene: TRBJ2-7; V gene: TRBV30; CDR3 length: 14; CDR3 protein: CAWSGPGQRREQYF; CDR3 DNA: TGTGCCTGGAGTGGACCAGGACAGAGAAGGGAGCAGTACTTC
D gene: .; J gene: TRBJ2-7; V gene: TRBV7-2; CDR3 length: 14; CDR3 protein: CASSPSWGAGEQYF; CDR3 DNA: TGTGCCAGCAGCCCCTCCTGGGGCGCAGGGGAGCAGTACTTC
D gene: .; J gene: TRBJ1-2; V gene: TRBV7-2; CDR3 length: 16; CDR3 protein: CASSSLPGSAGGGYTF; CDR3 DNA: TGTGCCAGCAGCTCCCTTCCAGGCTCCGCGGGTGGAGGCTACACCTTC
D gene: .; J gene: TRBJ2-7; V gene: TRBV7-2; CDR3 length: 15; CDR3 protein: CASSLRAGIAYEQYF; CDR3 DNA: TGTGCCAGCAGCTTACGGGCCGGGATAGCTTACGAGCAGTACTTC
D gene: TRBD1; J gene: TRBJ2-7; V gene: TRBV5-1; CDR3 length: 16; CDR3 protein: CASSLTGTGGGYEQYF; CDR3 DNA: TGCGCCAGCAGCCTTACCGGGACAGGGGGCGGATACGAGCAGTACTTC
D gene: TRBD2; J gene: TRBJ2-1; V gene: TRBV28; CDR3 length: 14; CDR3 protein: CASSWEGQYNEQFF; CDR3 DNA: TGTGCCAGCAGTTGGGAGGGCCAATACAATGAGCAGTTCTTC
D gene: .; J gene: TRBJ2-5; V gene: TRBV5-1; CDR3 length: 13; CDR3 protein: CASSLLGLETQYF; CDR3 DNA: TGCGCCAGCAGCTTGTTGGGCCTAGAGACCCAGTACTTC
D gene: .; J gene: TRBJ1-3; V gene: TRBV7-2; CDR3 length: 14; CDR3 protein: CASSFGTLGNTIYF; CDR3 DNA: TGTGCCAGCAGCTTCGGGACACTCGGAAACACCATATATTTT
D gene: TRBD1; J gene: TRBJ2-1; V gene: TRBV7-3; CDR3 length: 15; CDR3 protein: CASSSGQGTYNKQFF; CDR3 DNA: TGTGCCAGCAGCTCGGGACAGGGTACCTACAATAAGCAGTTCTTC
D gene: .; J gene: TRBJ1-1; V gene: TRBV19; CDR3 length: 15; CDR3 protein: CASSTTGTKNTEAFF; CDR3 DNA: TGTGCCAGTAGTACGACCGGGACAAAGAACACTGAAGCTTTCTTT
D gene: TRBD2; J gene: TRBJ2-1; V gene: TRBV15; CDR3 length: 17; CDR3 protein: CATSRTPFVGGDNEQFF; CDR3 DNA: TGTGCCACCAGCAGAACCCCGTTTGTGGGGGGGGACAATGAGCAGTTCTTC
D gene: .; J gene: TRBJ2-7; V gene: TRBV7-2; CDR3 length: 12; CDR3 protein: CASSLAHYEQYF; CDR3 DNA: TGTGCCAGCAGCTTAGCCCACTACGAGCAGTACTTC
D gene: .; J gene: TRBJ1-1; V gene: TRBV7-9; CDR3 length: 15; CDR3 protein: CASSTPVMGGTEAFF; CDR3 DNA: TGTGCCAGCAGCACCCCCGTGATGGGGGGCACTGAAGCTTTCTTT
D gene: .; J gene: TRBJ1-1; V gene: TRBV30; CDR3 length: 12; CDR3 protein: CAWSQNRAQAFF; CDR3 DNA: TGTGCCTGGAGTCAAAACAGGGCTCAAGCTTTCTTT
D gene: .; J gene: TRBJ2-5; V gene: TRBV5-1; CDR3 length: 14; CDR3 protein: CASRLGANQETQYF; CDR3 DNA: TGCGCCAGCCGGCTGGGGGCCAACCAAGAGACCCAGTACTTC
D gene: TRBD2; J gene: TRBJ2-6; V gene: TRBV7-9; CDR3 length: 18; CDR3 protein: CASIERGDPFSGANVLTF; CDR3 DNA: TGTGCCAGCATTGAGCGGGGCGATCCATTCTCTGGGGCCAACGTCCTGACTTTC
D gene: .; J gene: TRBJ2-7; V gene: TRBV7-9; CDR3 length: 15; CDR3 protein: CASRTGRVALLEQYF; CDR3 DNA: TGTGCCAGCAGGACGGGTCGGGTAGCGTTACTCGAGCAGTACTTC
D gene: TRBD1; J gene: TRBJ1-3; V gene: TRBV12-5; CDR3 length: 15; CDR3 protein: CASGQGTDSGNTIYF; CDR3 DNA: TGTGCTAGTGGCCAGGGGACAGACTCTGGAAACACCATATATTTT
D gene: .; J gene: TRBJ2-3; V gene: TRBV9; CDR3 length: 14; CDR3 protein: CASSVAQYTDTQYF; CDR3 DNA: TGTGCCAGCAGCGTAGCCCAGTACACAGATACGCAGTATTTT
D gene: TRBD1; J gene: TRBJ1-4; V gene: TRBV9; CDR3 length: 16; CDR3 protein: CASSTGQGTTNEKLFF; CDR3 DNA: TGTGCCAGCAGCACGGGACAGGGGACAACTAATGAAAAACTGTTTTTT
D gene: TRBD1; J gene: TRBJ1-4; V gene: TRBV7-9; CDR3 length: 14; CDR3 protein: CASRRDRINEKLFF; CDR3 DNA: TGTGCCAGCAGACGGGACAGGATTAATGAAAAACTGTTTTTT
D gene: TRBD1; J gene: TRBJ1-3; V gene: TRBV11-2; CDR3 length: 17; CDR3 protein: CASSRMPRGPSGNTIYF; CDR3 DNA: TGTGCCAGCAGCCGCATGCCCAGGGGGCCCTCTGGAAACACCATATATTTT
D gene: TRBD2; J gene: TRBJ2-7; V gene: TRBV29-1; CDR3 length: 15; CDR3 protein: CSVGAGRLRGYEQYF; CDR3 DNA: TGCAGCGTTGGAGCGGGACGACTCCGGGGCTACGAGCAGTACTTC
D gene: .; J gene: TRBJ2-7; V gene: TRBV7-6; CDR3 length: 13; CDR3 protein: CASSLSGPGEQYF; CDR3 DNA: TGTGCCAGCAGCCTTAGCGGACCTGGCGAGCAGTACTTC
D gene: TRBD1; J gene: TRBJ2-7; V gene: TRBV5-4; CDR3 length: 14; CDR3 protein: CASSPDRARNEQYF; CDR3 DNA: TGCGCCAGCAGCCCTGACAGGGCTAGGAACGAGCAGTACTTC
D gene: TRBD2; J gene: TRBJ2-5; V gene: TRBV27; CDR3 length: 17; CDR3 protein: CASSLLRLAGFQETQYF; CDR3 DNA: TGTGCCAGCAGTCTCCTCCGACTAGCGGGTTTTCAAGAGACCCAGTACTTC
D gene: .; J gene: TRBJ2-5; V gene: TRBV11-3; CDR3 length: 14; CDR3 protein: CASSLPTREETQYF; CDR3 DNA: TGTGCCAGCAGCTTGCCGACTAGAGAGGAGACCCAGTACTTC
D gene: .; J gene: TRBJ2-7; V gene: TRBV27; CDR3 length: 16; CDR3 protein: CASSRGGGSDAYEQYF; CDR3 DNA: TGTGCCAGCAGTCGTGGGGGGGGCAGCGACGCCTACGAGCAGTACTTC
D gene: .; J gene: TRBJ2-7; V gene: TRBV27; CDR3 length: 13; CDR3 protein: CASTSTGTHEQYF; CDR3 DNA: TGTGCCAGCACCTCCACAGGGACCCACGAGCAGTACTTC
D gene: TRBD2; J gene: TRBJ2-1; V gene: TRBV6-6; CDR3 length: 11; CDR3 protein: CASSYFGRKFF; CDR3 DNA: TGTGCCAGCAGTTACTTCGGGAGGAAGTTCTTC
D gene: .; J gene: TRBJ2-2; V gene: TRBV2; CDR3 length: 16; CDR3 protein: CASRSSGTTNTGELFF; CDR3 DNA: TGTGCCAGCAGGAGCTCCGGGACAACGAACACCGGGGAGCTGTTTTTT
D gene: .; J gene: TRBJ2-1; V gene: TRBV7-2; CDR3 length: 12; CDR3 protein: CASSLSGNEQFF; CDR3 DNA: TGTGCCAGCAGCTTAAGCGGAAATGAGCAGTTCTTC
D gene: TRBD2; J gene: TRBJ2-7; V gene: TRBV9; CDR3 length: 16; CDR3 protein: CASSVEAGGGSYEQYF; CDR3 DNA: TGTGCCAGCAGCGTAGAAGCCGGGGGGGGGTCCTACGAGCAGTACTTC
D gene: TRBD2; J gene: TRBJ2-1; V gene: TRBV7-7; CDR3 length: 16; CDR3 protein: CASSLEAGGSYNEQFF; CDR3 DNA: TGTGCTAGCAGCTTAGAAGCGGGAGGGTCCTACAATGAGCAGTTCTTC
D gene: .; J gene: TRBJ2-3; V gene: TRBV7-2; CDR3 length: 16; CDR3 protein: CASSLARGGGTDTQYF; CDR3 DNA: TGTGCCAGCAGCTTAGCGCGGGGCGGGGGCACAGATACGCAGTATTTT
D gene: .; J gene: TRBJ1-4; V gene: TRBV7-6; CDR3 length: 15; CDR3 protein: CASSPWPQRDEKLFF; CDR3 DNA: TGTGCCAGCAGCCCATGGCCTCAACGGGATGAAAAACTGTTTTTT
D gene: .; J gene: TRBJ1-1; V gene: TRBV27; CDR3 length: 13; CDR3 protein: CASSLGADTEAFF; CDR3 DNA: TGTGCCAGCAGTTTAGGGGCGGACACTGAAGCTTTCTTT
D gene: TRBD1; J gene: TRBJ1-5; V gene: TRBV2; CDR3 length: 15; CDR3 protein: CASSATGGWSQPQHF; CDR3 DNA: TGTGCCAGCAGTGCTACAGGGGGCTGGAGTCAGCCCCAGCATTTT
D gene: .; J gene: TRBJ1-2; V gene: TRBV5-1; CDR3 length: 14; CDR3 protein: CASRVGSATGGYTF; CDR3 DNA: TGCGCCAGCAGGGTTGGGTCTGCCACCGGGGGCTACACCTTC